Listed here are 5 T cell receptor beta chains from one sample, sequenced in a study of T cells expressing NK-cell markers. TCRdb re-called the 5' RACE reads; one entry per CDR3 protein, DNA not given. In total, the table holds approximately 460,000 distinct CDR3 sequences. Sequencing was performed on blood T cells: a sorted CD56 or NKG2C T cell subset, CD4+ or CD8+ T cells, or bulk PBMC T cells (not recorded which). These receptors all come from a woman between 18 and 70 years old in good health.

The chain has TRBV25-1 and TRBJ2-3; TCRdb names TRBD1, which stays unverified in the absence of DNA. The germline CDR1 and CDR2 sequences are MGHDK and SYGVNS. This CDR3 spans 13 amino acids. Here the CDR3 reads CASSGSRGHTQYF.

The chain uses TRBV27 and TRBJ2-1. Germline CDR1 MNHEY, CDR2 SMNVEV (reference sequence). The CDR3 spans 11 residues. Here the CDR3 reads CASSLGIQQFF.

Here the CDR3 reads CASSATDGVSPLHF. The chain recombines TRBV2 with TRBJ1-6. The CDR3 is 14 amino acids. Germline lookup yields CDR1 SNHLY and CDR2 FYNNEI.

The chain couples TRBV4-1 to TRBJ1-1; TCRdb proposes TRBD1, but this gene call is untestable without DNA. Germline loops: CDR1 MGHRA, CDR2 YSYEKL. This CDR3 comprises 14 residues. This CDR3 is CASSQGQGITEAFF.

The V gene is TRBV6-1, the J gene TRBJ2-1; TCRdb proposes TRBD1, but this gene call is untestable without DNA. Germline V gene sequence: CDR1 MNHNS, CDR2 SASEGT. This CDR3 contains 20 residues. The CDR3 reads CASSEFGPITGTIPGDEQFF.